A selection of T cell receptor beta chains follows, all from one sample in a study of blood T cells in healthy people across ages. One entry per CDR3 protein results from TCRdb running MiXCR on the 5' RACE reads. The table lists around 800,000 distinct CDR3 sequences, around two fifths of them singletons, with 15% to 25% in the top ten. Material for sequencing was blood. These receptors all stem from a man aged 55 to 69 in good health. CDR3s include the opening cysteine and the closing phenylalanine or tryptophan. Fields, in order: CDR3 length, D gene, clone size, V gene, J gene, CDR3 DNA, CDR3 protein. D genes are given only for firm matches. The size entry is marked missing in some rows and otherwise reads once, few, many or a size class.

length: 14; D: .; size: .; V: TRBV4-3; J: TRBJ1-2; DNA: TGCGCCAGCAGCCAAGATATGGCAGACTATGGCTACACCTTC; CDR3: CASSQDMADYGYTF
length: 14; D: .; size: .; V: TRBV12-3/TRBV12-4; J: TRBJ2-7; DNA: TGTGCCAGCAGTTCGGACCGGGACGTTGGCGAGCAGTACTTC; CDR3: CASSSDRDVGEQYF
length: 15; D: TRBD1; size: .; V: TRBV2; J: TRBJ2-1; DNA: TGTGCCAGCAGTGAAGCGGACAGGCCCTACAATGAGCAGTTCTTC; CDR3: CASSEADRPYNEQFF
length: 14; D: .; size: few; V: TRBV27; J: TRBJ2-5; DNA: TGTGCCAGCAGTGGGAGAGGAGGCCAAGAGACCCAGTACTTC; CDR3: CASSGRGGQETQYF
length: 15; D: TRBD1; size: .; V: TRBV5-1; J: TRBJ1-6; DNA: TGCGCCAGCAGCCCAGGACAGGAAAATAATTCACCCCTCCACTTT; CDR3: CASSPGQENNSPLHF
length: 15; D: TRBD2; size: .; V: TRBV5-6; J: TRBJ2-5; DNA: TGTGCCAGCAGCCACCAAGTAGCGGGGGACGAGACCCAGTACTTC; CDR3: CASSHQVAGDETQYF
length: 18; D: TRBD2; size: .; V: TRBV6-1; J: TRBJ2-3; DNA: TGTGCCAGCTTCCCCTCCCATAGCGGGGGGGACCCCACAGATACGCAGTATTTT; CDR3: CASFPSHSGGDPTDTQYF
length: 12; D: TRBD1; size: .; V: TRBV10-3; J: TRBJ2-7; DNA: TGTGCCACTTCGACAGGGAGCTACGAGCAGTACTTC; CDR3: CATSTGSYEQYF
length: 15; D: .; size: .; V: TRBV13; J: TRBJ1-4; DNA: TGTGCCAGCAGCTCCAAGGGTCAGACTAATGAAAAACTGTTTTTT; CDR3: CASSSKGQTNEKLFF
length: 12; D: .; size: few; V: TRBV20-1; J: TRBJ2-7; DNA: TGCAGTGCGGAGACCCGGGTAGGCGAGCAGTACTTC; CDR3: CSAETRVGEQYF
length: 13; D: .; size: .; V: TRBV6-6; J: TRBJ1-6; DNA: TGTGCCAGCAGTTACTCGATTTCTTCACCCCTCCACTTT; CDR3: CASSYSISSPLHF
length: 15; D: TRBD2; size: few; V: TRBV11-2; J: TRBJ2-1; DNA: TGTGCCAGCAGCTTAGAGGGACTAGTGTACAATGAGCAGTTCTTC; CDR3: CASSLEGLVYNEQFF
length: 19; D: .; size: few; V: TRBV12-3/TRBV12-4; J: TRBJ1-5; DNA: TGTGCCAGCAGTTTATCGGGCAGGGGTTTCCCCTATAGCAATCAGCCCCAGCATTTT; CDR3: CASSLSGRGFPYSNQPQHF
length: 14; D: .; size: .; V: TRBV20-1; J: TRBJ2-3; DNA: TGCAGTGCTTGGGGGGGGGCAGGCATGGATACGCAGTATTTT; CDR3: CSAWGGAGMDTQYF
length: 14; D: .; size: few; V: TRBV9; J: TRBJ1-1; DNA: TGTGCCAGCAGCGTAGGGGGGAGGAACACTGAAGCTTTCTTT; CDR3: CASSVGGRNTEAFF
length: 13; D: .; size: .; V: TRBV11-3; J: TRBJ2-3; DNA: TGTGCCAGCAGCTCGACCAGCGGAGATACGCAGTATTTT; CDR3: CASSSTSGDTQYF
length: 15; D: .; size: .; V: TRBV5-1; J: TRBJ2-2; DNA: TGCGCCAGCAGCTTGGGTAATTCGAACACCGGGGAGCTGTTTTTT; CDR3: CASSLGNSNTGELFF
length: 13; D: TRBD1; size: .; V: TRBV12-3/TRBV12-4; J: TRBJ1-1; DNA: TGTGCCAGCAGAGGACAGGGGACCACTGAAGCTTTCTTT; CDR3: CASRGQGTTEAFF
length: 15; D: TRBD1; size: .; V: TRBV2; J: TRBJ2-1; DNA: TGTGCCAGCAGTGATGCGACAGGGGGTAAGGGTGAGCAGTTCTTC; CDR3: CASSDATGGKGEQFF
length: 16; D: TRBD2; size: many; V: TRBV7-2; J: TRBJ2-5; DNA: TGTGCCAGCAGCTCGACTAGCGGGGGGTCGGGAGAGACCCAGTACTTC; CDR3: CASSSTSGGSGETQYF
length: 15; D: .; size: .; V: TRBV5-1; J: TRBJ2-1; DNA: TGCGCCAGCAGCGGGGACGGGAGCTCCTACAATGAGCAGTTCTTC; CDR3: CASSGDGSSYNEQFF
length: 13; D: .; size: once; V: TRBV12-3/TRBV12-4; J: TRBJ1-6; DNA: TGTGCCAGCAGCCACCGGTACAATTCACCCCTCCACTTT; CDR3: CASSHRYNSPLHF
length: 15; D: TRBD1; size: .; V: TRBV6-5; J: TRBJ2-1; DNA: TGTGCCAGCAGTTACGAAGGGGGCGCGATTAATGAGCAGTTCTTC; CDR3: CASSYEGGAINEQFF
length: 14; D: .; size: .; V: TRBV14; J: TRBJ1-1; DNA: TGTGCCAGCAGCCGGAAGCAGTTGAACACTAAAGCTTTCTTT; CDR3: CASSRKQLNTKAFF
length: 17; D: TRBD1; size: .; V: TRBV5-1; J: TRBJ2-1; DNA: TGCGCCAGCAGCCTACGGGACAGGGGGCCCCCCTACAATGAGCAGTTCTTC; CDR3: CASSLRDRGPPYNEQFF
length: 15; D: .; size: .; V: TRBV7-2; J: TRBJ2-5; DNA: TGTGCCAGCAGCTTAGCTACGGGGGTGGGGGAGACCCAGTACTTC; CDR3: CASSLATGVGETQYF
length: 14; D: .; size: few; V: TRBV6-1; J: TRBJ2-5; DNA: TGTGCCAGCAGTGAACGACGGATCCAAGAGACCCAGTACTTC; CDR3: CASSERRIQETQYF
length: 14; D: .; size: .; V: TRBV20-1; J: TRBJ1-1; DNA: TGCAGTGCTCCCCGGATTGGGTCGAACACTGAAGCTTTCTTT; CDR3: CSAPRIGSNTEAFF
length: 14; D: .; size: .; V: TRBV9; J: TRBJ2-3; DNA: TGTGCCGGCAGCGCCCTTTATAGCACAGATACGCAGTATTTT; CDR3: CAGSALYSTDTQYF
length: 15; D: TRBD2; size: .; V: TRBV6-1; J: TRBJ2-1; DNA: TGTGCCAGCAGCTGGACTAGCGGGGGGTTCAATGAGCAGTTCTTC; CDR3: CASSWTSGGFNEQFF
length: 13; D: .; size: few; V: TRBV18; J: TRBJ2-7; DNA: TGTGCCAGCTCACCCGGCAGCACCTACGAGCAGTACTTC; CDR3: CASSPGSTYEQYF
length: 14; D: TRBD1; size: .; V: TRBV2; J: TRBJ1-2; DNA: TGTGCCAGCAGCGACAGGGTAGCTAACTATGGCTACACCTTC; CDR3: CASSDRVANYGYTF
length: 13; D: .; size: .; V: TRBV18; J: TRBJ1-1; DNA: TGTGCCAGCTCACCAACAAAGACTACTGAAGCTTTCTTT; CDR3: CASSPTKTTEAFF
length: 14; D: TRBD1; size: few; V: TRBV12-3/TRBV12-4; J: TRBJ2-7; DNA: TGTGCCAGCAGCTACAGGGGGCGCCTTGGTGAGCAGTACTTC; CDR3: CASSYRGRLGEQYF
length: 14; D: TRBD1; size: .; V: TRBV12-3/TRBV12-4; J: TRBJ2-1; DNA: TGTGCCAGCAGTTTTTCGAACAGGGGTAATGAGCAGTTCTTC; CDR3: CASSFSNRGNEQFF
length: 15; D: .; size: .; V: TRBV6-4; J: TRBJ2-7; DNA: TGTGCCAACCAAGAAGACAGAGCAGCTAATAACGAGCAGTACTTC; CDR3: CANQEDRAANNEQYF
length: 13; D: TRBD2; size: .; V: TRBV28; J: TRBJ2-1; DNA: TGTGTCATAGCGGGGGGGTCCTACAATGAGCAGTTCTTC; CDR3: CVIAGGSYNEQFF
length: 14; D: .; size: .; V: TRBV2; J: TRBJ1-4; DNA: TGTGCCAGCAGCCGAAGTGGACGGAATGAAAAACTGTTTTTT; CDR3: CASSRSGRNEKLFF
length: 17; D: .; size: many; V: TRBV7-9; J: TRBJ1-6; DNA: TGTGCCAGCAGCTTAGTCCCGCTCGGGACGGATAATTCACCCCTCCACTTT; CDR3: CASSLVPLGTDNSPLHF
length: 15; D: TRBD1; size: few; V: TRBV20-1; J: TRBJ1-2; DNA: TGCAGTGCTAGCGGGACAGGGAGTAGGAGCTATGGCTACACCTTC; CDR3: CSASGTGSRSYGYTF